What follows is one T cell receptor (beta chain) and its context. Many counts were recorded for this clonotype. Its antigen has not been determined. Base qualities were left out, and no much larger clone turns up one base away. Stable Graves' hyperthyroidism was defined as the absence of progression to ophthalmopathy over 18 months of follow-up. Hyperthyroidism patients were newly diagnosed, had a disease duration of under 2 months, and were aged 18 to 65 years. Exclusion was applied to patients with uncontrolled infections, other autoimmune diseases, pregnancy or lactation. Diagnoses were based on clinical symptoms, serum thyroxine and TRAb, thyroid ultrasound and orbital computed tomography. PBMCs were isolated from 7.5 to 10 ml of fresh peripheral blood by Ficoll-Paque density gradient centrifugation. Total RNA was extracted using Trizol reagent, and RNA quality was assessed on an Agilent 2100 Bioanalyzer.

The data belong to a study of T cells in Graves' hyperthyroidism and ophthalmopathy (dated by TCRdb to between 2018 and 2021). At the level of the whole study: Peripheral blood samples were taken at initial diagnosis, before any treatment was given. A discovery cohort of roughly 100 patients, approximately 44 with Graves' ophthalmopathy and 55 to 60 with stable Graves' hyperthyroidism, was used to find distinguishing TCR V-J signatures. Prospective prediction of ophthalmopathy was tested in an independent validation cohort of 18 hyperthyroidism patients and around 16 patients who later progressed to ophthalmopathy. For training and testing, the 100 patients in the discovery cohort were randomly divided in a 7:3 ratio. In about 6 Graves' hyperthyroidism patients, the study also compared T-cell repertoires from thyroid tissue with T-cell repertoires from blood. After sampling, hyperthyroidism patients received methimazole starting at 30 mg daily, and ophthalmopathy patients received high-dose intravenous methylprednisolone. According to the paper, TCR Vbeta CDR3 sequencing was carried out on about 140 peripheral blood samples, which came from 40 to 45 ophthalmopathy, 70 to 80 hyperthyroidism and about 17 progressor patients. On the study overall, not on this receptor specifically: Most expanded thyroid clonotypes (frequency above 0.001) were also found in blood, which suggests that blood repertoires may mirror thyroid immune responses. Sample size was not statistically predetermined, and blinding of investigators to group allocation was not performed. In cross-validation, a model built on a 13 V-J signature told ophthalmopathy apart from stable hyperthyroidism with under 90% sensitivity and around 83% specificity, and in testing the same model reached 80%/75%. During validation, the model predicted progression to ophthalmopathy a median of approximately 7 months ahead of onset, with around 71% sensitivity and 72% to 85% specificity.

CDR1 and CDR2 (KGHSH, LQKENI) derive from the germline V gene. The junction shows trimming of 6 bases on V and 0 bases on J, and the gene matches do not reach 7 bases of it. The CDR3 measures 15 amino acids from cysteine to phenylalanine. Only CDR3 DNA remains: 45 bases, in frame from the first base. TCR beta CDR3 regions were amplified from RNA transcripts. For the first round of RT-PCR on the TCR CDR3, the HTBI primer set was used together with the Qiagen OneStep RT-PCR kit. A second multiplex PCR round built the libraries, followed by size selection and purification. The libraries were sequenced on an Illumina HiSeq2000 using paired-end 100 bp reads. In the source study's methods: Raw data were processed with SOAPnuke, discarding reads with adapters, uncalled bases, mean Phred below 15, or no exact constant-primer or identifier match. High-quality paired reads were merged with COPE v1.2.5, and unique nucleotide sequences were defined as clonotypes. Clonotypes were aligned to IMGT TRBV, TRBD and TRBJ reference segments using MiTCR v1.1. The analysis was restricted to V-J combinations with a frequency above 0.0001, which together covered 99% to 99.2% of the repertoires. A TCS score was defined as the ratio of F50 (clonal expansion) to E x V (chaos), with BLOSUM62-based TCRdist applied between CDR3 peptides within each V-J. Welch's t-statistics and random forest reduced fewer than 600 V-J features to 10 to 15, which were used in a naive Bayes classifier (R e1071). TCRdb took the public reads, trimmed them with fastp at Q25, ran MiXCR for clone calling and kept in-frame beta chains. All rows with the same CDR3 protein become a single entry with the most common DNA and genes. The V and J calls and clone size are TCRdb's, not the authors'. The sample records about 740,000 distinct CDR3 sequences, 14% of which are singletons. 9.5% to 13% of the sample belongs to the ten largest clones.

The receptor was derived from a woman aged 18-29 years with Graves' hyperthyroidism. Source material: blood. The chain uses TRBV18 and TRBJ1-1; TRBD1 fits 7 bases in the junction. The DNA sequence is as follows: TGTGCCAGCTCCCACGGACAGGCTATGAACACTGAAGCTTTCTTT. Its product reads: CASSHGQAMNTEAFF.